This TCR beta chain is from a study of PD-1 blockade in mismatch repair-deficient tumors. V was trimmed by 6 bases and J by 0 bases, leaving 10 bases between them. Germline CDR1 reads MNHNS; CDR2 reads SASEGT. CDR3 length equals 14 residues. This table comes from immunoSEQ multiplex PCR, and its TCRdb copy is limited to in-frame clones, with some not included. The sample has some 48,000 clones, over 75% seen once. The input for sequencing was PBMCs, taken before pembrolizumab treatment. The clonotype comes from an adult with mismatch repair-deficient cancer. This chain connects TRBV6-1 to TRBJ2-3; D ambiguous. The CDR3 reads CASSQDGSTDTQYF. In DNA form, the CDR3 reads TGTGCCAGCAGCCAGGACGGCAGCACAGATACGCAGTATTTT.